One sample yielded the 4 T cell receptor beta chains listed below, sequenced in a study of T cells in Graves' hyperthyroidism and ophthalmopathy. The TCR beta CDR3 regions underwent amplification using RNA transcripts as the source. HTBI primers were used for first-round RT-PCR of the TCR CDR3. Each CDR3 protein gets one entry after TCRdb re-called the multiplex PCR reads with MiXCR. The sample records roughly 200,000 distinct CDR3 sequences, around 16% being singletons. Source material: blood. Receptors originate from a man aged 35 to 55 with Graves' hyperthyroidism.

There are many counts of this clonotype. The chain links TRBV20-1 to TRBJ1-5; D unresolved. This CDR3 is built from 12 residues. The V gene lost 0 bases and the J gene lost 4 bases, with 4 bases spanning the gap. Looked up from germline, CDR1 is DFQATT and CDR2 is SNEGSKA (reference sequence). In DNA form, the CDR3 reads TGCAGTGCTAGAGAGGTTAATCAGCCCCAGCATTTT. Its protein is CSAREVNQPQHF.

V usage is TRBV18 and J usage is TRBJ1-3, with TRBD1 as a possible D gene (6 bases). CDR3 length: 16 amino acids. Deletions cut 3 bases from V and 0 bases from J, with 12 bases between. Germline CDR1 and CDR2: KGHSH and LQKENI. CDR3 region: CASSPGQQNSGNTIYF. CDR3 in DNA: TGTGCCAGCTCACCCGGACAGCAAAACTCTGGAAACACCATATATTTT.

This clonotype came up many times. CDR3 nucleotides: TGTGCCAGCAGCCTGGACAGCCATGTCGAAAAACTGTTTTTT. This translates into CASSLDSHVEKLFF. This chain uses TRBV2 with TRBJ1-4; perhaps TRBD1 as D (6 bases). Between the trimmed V and J ends, which lost 6 bases and 8 bases, there was a span of 16 bases. The CDR3 sequence is 14 residues long. CDR1 is SNHLY and CDR2 is FYNNEI in the germline V gene.

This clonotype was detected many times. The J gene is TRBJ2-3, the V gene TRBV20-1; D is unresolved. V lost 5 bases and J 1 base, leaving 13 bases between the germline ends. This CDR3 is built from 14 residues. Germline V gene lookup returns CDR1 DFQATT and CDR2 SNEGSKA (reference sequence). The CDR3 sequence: CSAGTQVGTDTQYF. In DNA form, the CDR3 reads TGCAGTGCTGGCACCCAGGTGGGCACAGATACGCAGTATTTT.